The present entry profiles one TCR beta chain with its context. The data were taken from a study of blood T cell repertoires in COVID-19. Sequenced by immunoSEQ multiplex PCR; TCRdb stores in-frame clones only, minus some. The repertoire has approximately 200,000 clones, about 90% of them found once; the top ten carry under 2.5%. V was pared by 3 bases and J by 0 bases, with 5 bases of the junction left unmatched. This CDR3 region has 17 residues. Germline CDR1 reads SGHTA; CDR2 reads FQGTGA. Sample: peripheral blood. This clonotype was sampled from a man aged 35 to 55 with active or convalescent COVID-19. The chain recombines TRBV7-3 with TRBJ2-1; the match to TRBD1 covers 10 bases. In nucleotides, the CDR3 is TGTGCCAGCAGCTTGAGGGGACAGGGGAGCTCCTACAATGAGCAGTTCTTC. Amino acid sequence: CASSLRGQGSSYNEQFF.